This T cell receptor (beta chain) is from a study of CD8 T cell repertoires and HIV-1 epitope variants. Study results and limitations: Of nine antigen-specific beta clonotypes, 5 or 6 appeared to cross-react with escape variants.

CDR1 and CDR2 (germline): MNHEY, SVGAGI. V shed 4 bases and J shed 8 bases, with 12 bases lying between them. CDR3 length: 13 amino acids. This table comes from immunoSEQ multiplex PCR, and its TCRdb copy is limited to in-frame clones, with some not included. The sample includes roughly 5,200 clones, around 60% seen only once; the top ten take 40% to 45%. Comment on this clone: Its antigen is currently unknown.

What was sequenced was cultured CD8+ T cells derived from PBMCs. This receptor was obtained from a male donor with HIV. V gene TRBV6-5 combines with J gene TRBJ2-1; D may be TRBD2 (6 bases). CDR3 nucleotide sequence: TGTGCCAGCAGTTCCCGGGACTCGGATGAGCAGTTCTTC. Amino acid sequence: CASSSRDSDEQFF.